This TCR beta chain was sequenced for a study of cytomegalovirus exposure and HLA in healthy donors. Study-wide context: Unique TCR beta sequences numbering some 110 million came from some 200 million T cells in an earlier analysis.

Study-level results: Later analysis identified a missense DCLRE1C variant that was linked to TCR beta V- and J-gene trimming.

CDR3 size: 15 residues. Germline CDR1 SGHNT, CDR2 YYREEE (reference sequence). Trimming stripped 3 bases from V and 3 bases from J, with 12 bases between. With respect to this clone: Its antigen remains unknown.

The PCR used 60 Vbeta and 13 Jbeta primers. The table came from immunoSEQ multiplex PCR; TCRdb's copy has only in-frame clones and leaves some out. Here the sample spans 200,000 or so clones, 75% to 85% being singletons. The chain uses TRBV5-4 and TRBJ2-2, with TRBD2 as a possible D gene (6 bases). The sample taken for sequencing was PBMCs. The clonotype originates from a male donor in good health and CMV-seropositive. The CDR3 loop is CASSSPGGDTGELFF. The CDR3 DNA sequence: TGTGCCAGCAGCTCCCCCGGGGGAGACACCGGGGAGCTGTTTTTT.